The 6 T cell receptor beta chains presented below share a single source sample, sequenced in a study of blood T cells in healthy people across ages (dated by TCRdb to the mid-2010s). The library came from 5' RACE. The second PCR ran for roughly 6 to 11 cycles and used a J-beta primer mix along with a sample-barcoded 5' primer. TCRdb reworked the public reads: Q25 trimming with fastp, MiXCR clone assembly, productive beta chains retained. A single entry per CDR3 protein holds the most common genes and DNA from its merged rows. The sample has some 1,800,000 distinct CDR3 sequences on record, more than 35% of them singletons. Approximately 22% of the sample goes to the ten largest clones. Sequencing was carried out using blood. Source of these receptors: a human donor in good health.

The chain carries TRBV28 and TRBJ1-2, with 7 bases aligning to TRBD1. CDR1 and CDR2 (germline): MDHEN, SYDVKM. Losses at the gene ends were 6 bases for V and 5 bases for J; bases not matched to a gene: 12. The CDR3 is 15 residues long. The CDR3 is CASRSTGTVSYGYTF. DNA for the CDR3: TGTGCCAGCAGATCAACCGGGACAGTTTCTTATGGCTACACCTTC.

V and J are TRBV3-1 and TRBJ2-5; 10 bases line up with TRBD1. V lost 1 base and J lost 11; bases outside the gene matches: 10. The CDR3 consists of 15 residues. Germline V gene lookup returns CDR1 LGHDT and CDR2 YNNKEL (reference sequence). Here the CDR3 reads CASSQVGTGEREQYF. Here the CDR3 DNA reads TGTGCCAGCAGCCAAGTGGGGACAGGGGAGCGAGAGCAGTACTTC.

This chain joins TRBV5-1 and TRBJ1-6; 7 bases align to TRBD1. V was pared by 4 bases and J by 8 bases, with 9 bases of the junction left unmatched. CDR1 SGHRS and CDR2 YFSETQ come from the germline V gene. The CDR3 is 15 residues long. This CDR3 is CASSLGGTDDSPLHF. Written as DNA, the CDR3 is TGCGCCAGCAGCCTCGGGGGGACAGATGATTCACCCCTCCACTTT. The complete variable domain, with remaining parts taken from reference TRBV5-1 and TRBJ1-6, reads KAGVTQTPRYLIKTRGQQVTLSCSPISGHRSVSWYQQTPGQGLQFLFEYFSETQRNKGNFPGRFSGRQFSNSRSEMNVSTLELGDSALYLCASSLGGTDDSPLHFGNGTRLTVT.

The chain carries TRBV11-2 and TRBJ1-1, with 8 bases fitting TRBD1. The CDR3 sequence is 14 residues long. Looked up from germline, CDR1 is SGHAT and CDR2 is FQNNGV. The V gene end was trimmed by 8 bases and the J gene end by 1 base; junction bases not matched to a gene: 6. CDR3 nucleotides: TGTGCCAGCGCTCCGACAGGGGAGAACACTGAAGCTTTCTTT. It translates to CASAPTGENTEAFF.

Ten or more counts support this clonotype. The chain has TRBV29-1 and TRBJ2-1, with a tentative D call TRBD2 (7 bases). The CDR3 is 14 residues long. Trimming shortened V by 7 bases and J by 5 bases, and 18 bases separated the two germline ends. From germline, CDR1 is SQVTM and CDR2 ANQGSEA. CDR3 residues: CSGGRGLSNNEQFF. The CDR3 bases are TGCAGCGGTGGGCGGGGGCTAAGCAACAATGAGCAGTTCTTC.

The V call is TRBV11-2, the J call TRBJ2-1; 11 nucleotides match TRBD2. Germline V CDR1 and CDR2: SGHAT, FQNNGV. Unmatched junction bases numbered 14, after V lost 5 bases and J lost 2 bases. The CDR3 totals 19 residues. CDR3 loop: CASSRTGASGGPAYNEQFF. In DNA form, the CDR3 reads TGTGCCAGCAGCCGGACGGGGGCTAGCGGGGGGCCGGCCTACAATGAGCAGTTCTTC.